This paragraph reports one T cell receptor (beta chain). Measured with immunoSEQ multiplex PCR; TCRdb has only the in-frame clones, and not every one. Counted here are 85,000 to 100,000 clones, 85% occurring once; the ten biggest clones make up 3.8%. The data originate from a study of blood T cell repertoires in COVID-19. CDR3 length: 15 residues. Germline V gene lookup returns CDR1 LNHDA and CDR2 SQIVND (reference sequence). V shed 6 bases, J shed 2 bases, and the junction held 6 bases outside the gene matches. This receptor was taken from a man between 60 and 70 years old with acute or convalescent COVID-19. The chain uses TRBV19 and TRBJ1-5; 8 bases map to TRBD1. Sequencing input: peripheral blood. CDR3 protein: CASSRGTGGNQPQHF. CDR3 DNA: TGTGCCAGTAGCAGGGGGACAGGAGGCAATCAGCCCCAGCATTTT.